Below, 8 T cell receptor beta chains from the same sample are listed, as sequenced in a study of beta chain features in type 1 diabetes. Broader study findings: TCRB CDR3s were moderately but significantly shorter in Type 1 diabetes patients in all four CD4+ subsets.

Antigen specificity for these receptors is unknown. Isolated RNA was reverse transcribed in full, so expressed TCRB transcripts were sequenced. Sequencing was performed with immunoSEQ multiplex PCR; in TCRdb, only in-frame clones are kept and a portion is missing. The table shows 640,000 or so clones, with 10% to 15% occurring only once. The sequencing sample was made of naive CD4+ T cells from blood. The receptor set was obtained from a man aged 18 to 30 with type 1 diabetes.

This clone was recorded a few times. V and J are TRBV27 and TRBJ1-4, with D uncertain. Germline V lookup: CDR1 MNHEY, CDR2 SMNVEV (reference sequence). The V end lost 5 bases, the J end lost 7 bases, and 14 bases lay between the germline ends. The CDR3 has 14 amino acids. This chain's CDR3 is CASSASVGGEKLFF. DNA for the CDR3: TGTGCCAGCAGTGCCTCAGTAGGCGGTGAAAAACTGTTTTTT.

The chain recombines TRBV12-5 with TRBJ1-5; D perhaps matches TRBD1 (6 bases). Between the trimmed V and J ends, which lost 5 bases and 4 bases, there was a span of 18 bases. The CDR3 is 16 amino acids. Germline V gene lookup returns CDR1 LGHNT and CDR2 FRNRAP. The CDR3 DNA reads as TGTGCTAGTGGTCTCGACTACAGGGCGGAAAATCAGCCCCAGCATTTT. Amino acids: CASGLDYRAENQPQHF. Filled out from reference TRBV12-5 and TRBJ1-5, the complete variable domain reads DARVTQTPRHKVTEMGQEVTMRCQPILGHNTVFWYRQTMMQGLELLAYFRNRAPLDDSGMPKDRFSAEMPDATLATLKIQPSEPRDSAVYFCASGLDYRAENQPQHFGDGTRLSIL.

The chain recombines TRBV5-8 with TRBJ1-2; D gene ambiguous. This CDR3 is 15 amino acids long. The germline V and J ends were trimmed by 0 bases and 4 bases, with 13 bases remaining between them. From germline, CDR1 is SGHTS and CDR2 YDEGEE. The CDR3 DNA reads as TGTGCCAGCAGCTTGGGTGTTGCAGGAGGCTATGGCTACACCTTC. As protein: CASSLGVAGGYGYTF.

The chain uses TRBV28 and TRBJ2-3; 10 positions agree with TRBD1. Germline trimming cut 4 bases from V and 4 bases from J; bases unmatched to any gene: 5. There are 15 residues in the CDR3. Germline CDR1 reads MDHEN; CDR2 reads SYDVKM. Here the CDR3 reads CASSSSGTGADTQYF. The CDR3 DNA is TGTGCCAGCAGTTCGTCCGGGACAGGGGCAGATACGCAGTATTTT.

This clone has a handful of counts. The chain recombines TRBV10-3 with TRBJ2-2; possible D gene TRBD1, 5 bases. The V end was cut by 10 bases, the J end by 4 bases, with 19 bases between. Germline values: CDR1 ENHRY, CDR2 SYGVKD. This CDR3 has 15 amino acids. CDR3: CATQEGAVSTGELFF. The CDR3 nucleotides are TGTGCCACCCAGGAAGGGGCGGTAAGCACCGGGGAGCTGTTTTTT.

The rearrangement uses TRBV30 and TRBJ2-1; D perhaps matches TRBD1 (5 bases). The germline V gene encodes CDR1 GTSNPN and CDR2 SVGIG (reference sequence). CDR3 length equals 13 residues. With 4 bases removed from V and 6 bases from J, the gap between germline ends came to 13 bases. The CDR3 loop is CAWNLVGPNEQFF. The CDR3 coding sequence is TGTGCCTGGAACCTAGTGGGGCCCAATGAGCAGTTCTTC. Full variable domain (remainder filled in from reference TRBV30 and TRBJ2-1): SQTIHQWPATLVQPVGSPLSLECTVEGTSNPNLYWYRQAAGRGLQLLFYSVGIGQISSEVPQNLSASRPQDRQFILSSKKLLLSDSGFYLCAWNLVGPNEQFFGPGTRLTVL.

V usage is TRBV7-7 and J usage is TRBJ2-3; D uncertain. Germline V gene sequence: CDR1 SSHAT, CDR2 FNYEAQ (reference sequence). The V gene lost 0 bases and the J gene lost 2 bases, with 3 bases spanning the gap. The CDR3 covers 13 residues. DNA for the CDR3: TGTGCCAGCAGCTTAGCTTCCACAGATACGCAGTATTTT. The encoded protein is CASSLASTDTQYF.

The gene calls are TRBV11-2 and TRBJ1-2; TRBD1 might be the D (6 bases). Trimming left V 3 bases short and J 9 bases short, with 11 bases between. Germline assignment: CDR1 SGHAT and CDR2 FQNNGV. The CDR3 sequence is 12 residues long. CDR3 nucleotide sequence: TGTGCCAGCAGCTTTGCAGGGGTCAGCTACACCTTC. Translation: CASSFAGVSYTF. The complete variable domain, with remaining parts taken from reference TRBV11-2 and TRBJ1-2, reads EAGVAQSPRYKIIEKRQSVAFWCNPISGHATLYWYQQILGQGPKLLIQFQNNGVVDDSQLPKDRFSAERLKGVDSTLKIQPAKLEDSAVYLCASSFAGVSYTFGSGTRLTVV.